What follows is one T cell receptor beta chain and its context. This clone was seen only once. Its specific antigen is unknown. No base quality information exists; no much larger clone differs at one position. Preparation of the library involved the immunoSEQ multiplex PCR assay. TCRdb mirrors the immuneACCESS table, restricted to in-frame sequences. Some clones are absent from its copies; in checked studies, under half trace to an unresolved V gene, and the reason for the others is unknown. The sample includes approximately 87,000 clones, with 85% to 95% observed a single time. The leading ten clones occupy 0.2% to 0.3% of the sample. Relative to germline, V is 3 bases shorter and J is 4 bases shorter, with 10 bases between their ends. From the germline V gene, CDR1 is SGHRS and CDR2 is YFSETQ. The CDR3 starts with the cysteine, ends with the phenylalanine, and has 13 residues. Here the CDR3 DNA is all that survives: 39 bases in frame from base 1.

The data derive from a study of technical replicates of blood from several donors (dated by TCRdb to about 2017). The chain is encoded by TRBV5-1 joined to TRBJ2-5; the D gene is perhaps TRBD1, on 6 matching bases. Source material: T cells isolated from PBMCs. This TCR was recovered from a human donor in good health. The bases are TGCGCCAGCAGCTCCCAGGGGCGAGAGACCCAGTACTTC. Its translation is CASSSQGRETQYF.